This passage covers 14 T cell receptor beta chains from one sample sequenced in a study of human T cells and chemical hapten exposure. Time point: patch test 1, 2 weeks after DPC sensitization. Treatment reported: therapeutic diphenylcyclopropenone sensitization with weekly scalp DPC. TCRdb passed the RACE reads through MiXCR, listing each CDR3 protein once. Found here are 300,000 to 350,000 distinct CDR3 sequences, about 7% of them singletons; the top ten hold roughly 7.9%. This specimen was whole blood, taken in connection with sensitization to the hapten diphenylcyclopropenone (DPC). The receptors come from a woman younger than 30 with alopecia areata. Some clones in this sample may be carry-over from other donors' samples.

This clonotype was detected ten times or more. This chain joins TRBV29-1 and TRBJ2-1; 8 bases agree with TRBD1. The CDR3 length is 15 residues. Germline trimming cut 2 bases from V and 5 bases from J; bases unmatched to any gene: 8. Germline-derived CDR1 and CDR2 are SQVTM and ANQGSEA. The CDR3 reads CSVELQGGQDNEQFF. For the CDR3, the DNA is TGCAGCGTTGAACTACAGGGGGGTCAGGACAATGAGCAGTTCTTC.

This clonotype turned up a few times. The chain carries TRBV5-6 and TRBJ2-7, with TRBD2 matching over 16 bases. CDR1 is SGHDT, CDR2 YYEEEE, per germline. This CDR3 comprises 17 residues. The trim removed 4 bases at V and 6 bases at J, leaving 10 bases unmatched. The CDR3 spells CASSPGLAGGPILEQYF. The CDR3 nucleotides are TGTGCCAGCAGCCCGGGACTAGCGGGGGGGCCGATCCTCGAGCAGTACTTC.

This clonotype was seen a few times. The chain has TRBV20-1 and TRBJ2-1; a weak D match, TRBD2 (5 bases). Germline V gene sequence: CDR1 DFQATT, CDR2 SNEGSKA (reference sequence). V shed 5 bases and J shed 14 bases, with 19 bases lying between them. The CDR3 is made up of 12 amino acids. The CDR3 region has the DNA TGCAGTGCTGGATACCAATCTCTGGAGGAGTTCTTC. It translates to CSAGYQSLEEFF.

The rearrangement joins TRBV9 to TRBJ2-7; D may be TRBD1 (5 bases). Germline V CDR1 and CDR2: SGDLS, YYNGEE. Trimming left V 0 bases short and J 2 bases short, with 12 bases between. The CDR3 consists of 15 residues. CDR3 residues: CASSVGQGWAYEQYF. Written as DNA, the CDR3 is TGTGCCAGCAGCGTAGGGCAGGGCTGGGCCTACGAGCAGTACTTC. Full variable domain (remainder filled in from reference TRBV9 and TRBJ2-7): DSGVTQTPKHLITATGQRVTLRCSPRSGDLSVYWYQQSLDQGLQFLIQYYNGEERAKGNILERFSAQQFPDLHSELNLSSLELGDSALYFCASSVGQGWAYEQYFGPGTRLTVT.

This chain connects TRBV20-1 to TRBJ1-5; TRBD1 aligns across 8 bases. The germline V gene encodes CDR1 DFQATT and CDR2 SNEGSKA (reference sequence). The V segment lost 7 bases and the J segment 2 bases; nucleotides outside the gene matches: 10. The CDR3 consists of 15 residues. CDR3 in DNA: TGCAGTGTTAGTTCGGGGGACAGGCGCAATCAGCCCCAGCATTTT. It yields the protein CSVSSGDRRNQPQHF.

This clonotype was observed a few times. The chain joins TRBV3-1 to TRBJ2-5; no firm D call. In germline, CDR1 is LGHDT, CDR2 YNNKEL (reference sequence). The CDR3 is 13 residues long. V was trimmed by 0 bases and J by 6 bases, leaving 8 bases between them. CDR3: CASSQDRAKTQYF. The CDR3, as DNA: TGTGCCAGCAGCCAAGATCGAGCGAAGACCCAGTACTTC.

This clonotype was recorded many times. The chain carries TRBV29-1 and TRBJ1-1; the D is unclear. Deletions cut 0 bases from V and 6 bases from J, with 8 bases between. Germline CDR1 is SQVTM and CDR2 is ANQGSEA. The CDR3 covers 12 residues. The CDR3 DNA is TGCAGCGTTGAAGAACAGTCCCCTGAAGCTTTCTTT. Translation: CSVEEQSPEAFF.

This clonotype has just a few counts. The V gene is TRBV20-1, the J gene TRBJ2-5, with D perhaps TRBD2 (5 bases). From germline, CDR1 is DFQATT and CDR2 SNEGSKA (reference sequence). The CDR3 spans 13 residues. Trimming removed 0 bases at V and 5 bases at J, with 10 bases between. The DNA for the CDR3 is TGCAGTGCTAGAGAAACTAGTCTCGAGACCCAGTACTTC. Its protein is CSARETSLETQYF.

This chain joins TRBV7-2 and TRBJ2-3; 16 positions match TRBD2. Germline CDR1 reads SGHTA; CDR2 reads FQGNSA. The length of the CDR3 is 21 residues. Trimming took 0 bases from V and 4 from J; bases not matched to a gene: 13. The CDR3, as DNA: TGTGCCAGCAGCTTAGCCGAGGTTCCGGGACTAGCGGGGGGGCCATCAGATACGCAGTATTTT. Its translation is CASSLAEVPGLAGGPSDTQYF.

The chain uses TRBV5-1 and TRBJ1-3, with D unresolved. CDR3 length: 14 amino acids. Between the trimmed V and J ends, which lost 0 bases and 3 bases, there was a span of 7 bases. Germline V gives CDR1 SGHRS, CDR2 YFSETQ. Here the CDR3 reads CASSLGPIGNTIYF. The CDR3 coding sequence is TGCGCCAGCAGCTTGGGACCGATTGGAAACACCATATATTTT.

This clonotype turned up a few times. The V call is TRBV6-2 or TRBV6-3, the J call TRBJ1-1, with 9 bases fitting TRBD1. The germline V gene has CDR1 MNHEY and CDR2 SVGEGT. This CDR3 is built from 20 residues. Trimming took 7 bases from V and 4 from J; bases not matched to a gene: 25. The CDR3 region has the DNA TGTGCCAGCACTTTCCGCTCGTCGCCGAGGACAGGGGTGGGTGGCACTGAAGCTTTCTTT. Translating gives CASTFRSSPRTGVGGTEAFF.

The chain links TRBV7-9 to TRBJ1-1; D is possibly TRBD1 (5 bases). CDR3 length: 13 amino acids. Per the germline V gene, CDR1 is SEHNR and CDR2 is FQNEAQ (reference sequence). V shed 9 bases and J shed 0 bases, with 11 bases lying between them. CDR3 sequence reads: CAREGIMNTEAFF. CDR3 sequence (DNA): TGTGCCAGGGAGGGGATCATGAACACTGAAGCTTTCTTT.

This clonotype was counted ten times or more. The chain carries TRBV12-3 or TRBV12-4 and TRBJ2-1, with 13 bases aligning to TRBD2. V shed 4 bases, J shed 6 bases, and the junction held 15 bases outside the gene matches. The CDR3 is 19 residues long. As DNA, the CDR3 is TGTGCCAGCAGTTCCAGACTAGCGGGGGGAACAACTCCATCCAATGAGCAGTTCTTC. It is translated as CASSSRLAGGTTPSNEQFF.

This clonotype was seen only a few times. The CDR3 DNA reads as TGCAGTGCTAGAGACGGGACAGTTTACTCGAACACCGGGGAGCTGTTTTTT. Translation: CSARDGTVYSNTGELFF. The rearrangement links TRBV20-1 to TRBJ2-2, with 7 positions matching TRBD1. J gave up 0 bases and V 0 bases, and 7 bases lay outside the gene matches. The CDR3 spans 17 residues. In germline, CDR1 is DFQATT, CDR2 SNEGSKA (reference sequence).